The 10 T cell receptor beta chains below come from one sample, sequenced in a study of T cells in Graves' hyperthyroidism and ophthalmopathy. Regions amplified from RNA transcripts were the TCR beta CDR3 regions. Initially, a first-round RT-PCR of the TCR CDR3 employed the HTBI primer set. TCRdb used MiXCR to reprocess the multiplex PCR reads, holding one entry per CDR3 protein. The repertoire has fewer than 800,000 distinct CDR3 sequences, about a sixth of them found once; the top ten carry about 8.4%. The sequenced material came from blood. The receptors were sampled from a man aged 18-30 years with Graves' hyperthyroidism.

The rearrangement uses TRBV19 and TRBJ1-2; TRBD1 is a possible D gene (5 bases). V lost 0 bases to trimming and J lost 7 bases, with 9 bases between them. Germline assignment: CDR1 LNHDA and CDR2 SQIVND (reference sequence). This CDR3 spans 13 amino acids. DNA of the CDR3: TGTGCCAGTAGTATAGAGCCGGGACCTGGCTACACCTTC. Protein: CASSIEPGPGYTF.

Details on this clonotype: This may be a read error: a much more frequent sequence differs by one nucleotide. Without the conserved terminal phenylalanine or tryptophan, this CDR3 likely stems from a read error. The chain carries TRBV6-5 and TRBJ2-6, with D unclear. Germline CDR1 and CDR2: MNHEY and SVGAGI. V was trimmed by 1 base and J by 2 bases, leaving 9 bases between them. CDR3 length equals 16 residues. The CDR3 DNA reads TGTGCCAGCAGTTACTTGGGGTCGGCTGGGGCCAACGTCCTGACTTCC. Protein sequence: CASSYLGSAGANVLTS.

This clonotype was found a few times. The chain recombines TRBV28 with TRBJ1-4; unclear D gene. Germline V gene sequence: CDR1 MDHEN, CDR2 SYDVKM. This CDR3 spans 14 amino acids. Trimming took 2 bases from V and 8 from J, leaving 12 bases between them. CDR3 loop: CASSLSSPREKLFF. CDR3 DNA sequence: TGTGCCAGCAGTTTAAGTAGTCCGAGAGAAAAACTGTTTTTT.

This chain uses TRBV6-9 with TRBJ1-6; no definite D call. This CDR3 has 13 residues. The V end lost 4 bases, the J end lost 11 bases, and 12 bases lay between the germline ends. Germline V gene lookup returns CDR1 MNHGY and CDR2 SVAAGI. The CDR3 bases are TGTGCCAGCAGTTTGCCGGGAAGGACACCCCTCCACTTT. Translation gives CASSLPGRTPLHF.

This clonotype was detected ten times or more. The chain is built from TRBV28 and TRBJ1-2; D gene uncertain. V lost 1 base, J lost 7 bases, and 7 bases lay in between. The CDR3 consists of 12 residues. Per germline, CDR1 MDHEN and CDR2 SYDVKM. CDR3 DNA sequence: TGTGCCAGCAGTTTATCTGGGCTTGGCTACACCTTC. Translation gives CASSLSGLGYTF.

Comment on this clonotype: A read error is possible here, since a much larger clone lies one base away. J is TRBJ2-7 and V is TRBV7-9; D remains unclear. Trimming removed 5 bases at V and 0 bases at J, with 17 bases between. Looked up from germline, CDR1 is SEHNR and CDR2 is FQNEAQ (reference sequence). The CDR3 length is 16 residues. The CDR3 reads CASSTPSSESSYEQYF. The CDR3 coding sequence is TGTGCCAGCAGCACGCCCTCCTCAGAGAGCTCCTACGAGCAGTACTTC.

This clonotype was seen more than once but under ten times. The chain carries TRBV28 and TRBJ1-6; a possible D gene is TRBD1 (5 bases). V shed 2 bases and J shed 11 bases, with 7 bases lying between them. The germline V gene has CDR1 MDHEN and CDR2 SYDVKM. CDR3 length: 12 residues. The CDR3 coding sequence is TGTGCCAGCAGTTTAGGAGGGGCACCCCTCCACTTT. It yields the protein CASSLGGAPLHF.

This clonotype appeared a few times. The chain has TRBV9 and TRBJ2-7; tentative D call: TRBD2 (6 bases). CDR3 size: 16 residues. Germline CDR1 reads SGDLS; CDR2 reads YYNGEE. V gave up 3 bases and J gave up 1 base, with 17 bases separating them. CDR3 amino acids: CASSAEGNSISYEQYF. In nucleotides, the CDR3 is TGTGCCAGCAGCGCGGAGGGTAATAGTATTTCCTACGAGCAGTACTTC. Full variable domain (rest looked up from reference TRBV9 and TRBJ2-7): DSGVTQTPKHLITATGQRVTLRCSPRSGDLSVYWYQQSLDQGLQFLIQYYNGEERAKGNILERFSAQQFPDLHSELNLSSLELGDSALYFCASSAEGNSISYEQYFGPGTRLTVT.

This clonotype has a count of ten or more. CDR3 nucleotide sequence: TGTGCCAGCTCAATGGAACTAGTGGGTTTGGGTGAGCAGTTCTTC. Translating it yields CASSMELVGLGEQFF. The chain recombines TRBV18 with TRBJ2-1; TRBD2 is a possible D gene (5 bases). The CDR3 has 15 residues. Germline values: CDR1 KGHSH, CDR2 LQKENI. V was shortened by 5 bases and J by 9 bases, with 20 bases between the two germline ends.

This clonotype has more than one count but fewer than ten. The chain carries TRBV12-5 and TRBJ2-4; D call uncertain. Trimming removed 4 bases at V and 2 bases at J, with 18 bases between. Germline assignment: CDR1 LGHNT and CDR2 FRNRAP. CDR3 size: 17 residues. The CDR3: CASGYGRHGLPKNIQYF. The CDR3 DNA follows: TGTGCTAGTGGTTACGGGCGTCATGGCCTCCCCAAAAACATTCAGTACTTC.